This is a list of T cell receptor beta chains from one sample in a study of T cell clones after liver transplantation. Assay: immunoSEQ multiplex PCR; the TCRdb copy retains only in-frame clones and omits some. Here the sample spans tens of thousands of clones, about 92% being singletons. Here the sequenced sample was CD4+ T cells from blood, taken before liver transplant. Receptors were obtained from a human donor who received a liver transplant. The CDR3 runs from the conserved cysteine through the conserved F or W. The D gene is left open where the match is weak. Expanded clones get a size class; other rows say once, few or many, or leave the size out.

abundance: .; v_gene: TRBV2; d_gene: .; j_gene: TRBJ2-1; CDR3aa: CASRGLSFSYNEQFF; CDR3nt: TGTGCCAGTCGGGGTCTGTCATTCTCCTACAATGAGCAGTTCTTC
abundance: .; v_gene: TRBV27; d_gene: TRBD1; j_gene: TRBJ2-5; CDR3aa: CASSPRQGRETQYF; CDR3nt: TGTGCCAGCAGCCCTCGACAGGGGCGAGAGACCCAGTACTTC
abundance: .; v_gene: TRBV4-2; d_gene: .; j_gene: TRBJ2-5; CDR3aa: CASSQGLQGGSQETQYF; CDR3nt: TGTGCCAGCAGCCAAGGGTTGCAGGGCGGATCCCAAGAGACCCAGTACTTC
abundance: .; v_gene: TRBV25-1; d_gene: .; j_gene: TRBJ1-1; CDR3aa: CASSESVTHTEAFF; CDR3nt: TGTGCCAGCAGTGAAAGTGTGACACACACTGAAGCTTTCTTT
abundance: .; v_gene: TRBV12-5; d_gene: .; j_gene: TRBJ1-1; CDR3aa: CASGLSGTLGEAFF; CDR3nt: TGTGCTAGTGGTTTGAGCGGGACACTGGGTGAAGCTTTCTTT
abundance: .; v_gene: TRBV5-1; d_gene: .; j_gene: TRBJ2-2; CDR3aa: CASGPPSAGELFF; CDR3nt: TGCGCCAGCGGGCCTCCTAGTGCCGGGGAGCTGTTTTTT
abundance: .; v_gene: TRBV5-5; d_gene: .; j_gene: TRBJ2-7; CDR3aa: CASSQTDSYEQYF; CDR3nt: TGTGCCAGCAGCCAGACAGATTCCTACGAGCAGTACTTC
abundance: .; v_gene: TRBV7-8; d_gene: .; j_gene: TRBJ1-5; CDR3aa: CASSFRSRGYSNQPQHF; CDR3nt: TGTGCCAGCAGCTTTCGCAGTCGCGGGTATAGCAATCAGCCCCAGCATTTT
abundance: .; v_gene: TRBV2; d_gene: TRBD2; j_gene: TRBJ2-1; CDR3aa: CASSEHAGGYNEQFF; CDR3nt: TGTGCCAGCAGTGAACATGCGGGGGGGTACAATGAGCAGTTCTTC
abundance: .; v_gene: TRBV6-5; d_gene: .; j_gene: TRBJ2-7; CDR3aa: CASRADGTYEQYF; CDR3nt: TGTGCCAGCAGAGCGGACGGTACCTACGAGCAGTACTTC
abundance: .; v_gene: TRBV5-1; d_gene: .; j_gene: TRBJ2-7; CDR3aa: CASSFTRDSYEQYF; CDR3nt: TGCGCCAGCAGCTTCACAAGGGACTCCTACGAGCAGTACTTC
abundance: .; v_gene: TRBV5-1; d_gene: .; j_gene: TRBJ2-7; CDR3aa: CASSSLGGARYEQYF; CDR3nt: TGCGCCAGCAGCTCTTTAGGAGGGGCCCGCTACGAGCAGTACTTC
abundance: .; v_gene: TRBV28; d_gene: .; j_gene: TRBJ1-1; CDR3aa: CASSSPSGGYPEAFF; CDR3nt: TGTGCCAGCAGTTCGCCTTCGGGAGGCTACCCCGAGGCTTTCTTT
abundance: .; v_gene: TRBV5-4; d_gene: .; j_gene: TRBJ2-1; CDR3aa: CASSSPQHNEQFF; CDR3nt: TGTGCCAGCAGCTCGCCACAACACAATGAGCAGTTCTTC
abundance: .; v_gene: TRBV7-3; d_gene: TRBD1; j_gene: TRBJ1-1; CDR3aa: CASSPTRTGEAFF; CDR3nt: TGTGCCAGCAGCCCAACCCGGACAGGTGAAGCTTTCTTT
abundance: .; v_gene: TRBV11-1; d_gene: TRBD1; j_gene: TRBJ2-1; CDR3aa: CASSFLGQGAREQFF; CDR3nt: TGTGCCAGCAGCTTCTTGGGACAGGGGGCAAGAGAGCAGTTCTTC
abundance: .; v_gene: TRBV10-3; d_gene: .; j_gene: TRBJ2-5; CDR3aa: CAISPHSEGHQETQYF; CDR3nt: TGTGCCATCAGCCCTCATAGCGAGGGCCACCAAGAGACCCAGTACTTC
abundance: .; v_gene: TRBV10-1; d_gene: TRBD1; j_gene: TRBJ1-1; CDR3aa: CASSRTGGTEAFF; CDR3nt: TGCGCCAGCAGCAGAACAGGGGGCACTGAAGCTTTCTTT
abundance: .; v_gene: TRBV7-9; d_gene: .; j_gene: TRBJ1-1; CDR3aa: CASSFPLDRTEAFF; CDR3nt: TGTGCCAGCAGCTTCCCCCTGGACCGGACTGAAGCTTTCTTT
abundance: .; v_gene: TRBV13; d_gene: .; j_gene: TRBJ1-4; CDR3aa: CASSLVRGGEKLFF; CDR3nt: TGTGCCAGCAGCTTGGTCAGGGGTGGTGAAAAACTGTTTTTT
abundance: .; v_gene: TRBV28; d_gene: .; j_gene: TRBJ2-1; CDR3aa: CASSDRRGIAGASYNEQFF; CDR3nt: TGTGCCAGTTCCGATAGGAGGGGGATAGCGGGCGCGTCGTACAATGAGCAGTTCTTC
abundance: .; v_gene: TRBV5-4; d_gene: TRBD2; j_gene: TRBJ2-1; CDR3aa: CASSLSAGAYNEQFF; CDR3nt: TGTGCCAGCAGCTTGTCAGCGGGAGCCTACAATGAGCAGTTCTTC
abundance: .; v_gene: TRBV7-2; d_gene: .; j_gene: TRBJ2-2; CDR3aa: CASSLKGGGELFF; CDR3nt: TGTGCCAGCAGCCTCAAAGGGGGTGGGGAGCTGTTTTTT
abundance: .; v_gene: TRBV25-1; d_gene: .; j_gene: TRBJ1-5; CDR3aa: CASSEYGGDSNQPQHF; CDR3nt: TGTGCCAGCAGTGAATATGGAGGGGATAGCAATCAGCCCCAGCATTTT
abundance: .; v_gene: TRBV5-1; d_gene: TRBD2; j_gene: TRBJ2-1; CDR3aa: CASSLDPSGSSYNEQFF; CDR3nt: TGCGCCAGCAGCTTGGACCCTAGCGGGAGCTCCTACAATGAGCAGTTCTTC
abundance: .; v_gene: TRBV2; d_gene: .; j_gene: TRBJ1-5; CDR3aa: CASSDRSRQLNQPQHF; CDR3nt: TGTGCCAGCAGTGACCGGAGCAGGCAGCTTAATCAGCCCCAGCATTTT
abundance: .; v_gene: TRBV6-5; d_gene: .; j_gene: TRBJ2-1; CDR3aa: CASSYLGEQFF; CDR3nt: TGTGCCAGCAGTTACTTGGGTGAGCAGTTCTTC
abundance: few; v_gene: TRBV9; d_gene: TRBD2; j_gene: TRBJ2-1; CDR3aa: CASSGGLLYNEQFF; CDR3nt: TGTGCCAGCAGCGGGGGACTACTCTACAATGAGCAGTTCTTC
abundance: once; v_gene: TRBV7-9; d_gene: .; j_gene: TRBJ1-2; CDR3aa: CASSSNRGYTF; CDR3nt: TGTGCCAGCAGCTCGAATCGAGGCTACACCTTC
abundance: .; v_gene: TRBV6-1; d_gene: TRBD2; j_gene: TRBJ2-7; CDR3aa: CASSDYGGSYEQYF; CDR3nt: TGTGCCAGCAGTGATTACGGGGGGTCCTACGAGCAGTACTTC
abundance: .; v_gene: TRBV10-3; d_gene: TRBD2; j_gene: TRBJ2-5; CDR3aa: CAIRSSGEKETQYF; CDR3nt: TGTGCCATCAGGTCTAGCGGGGAGAAAGAGACCCAGTACTTC
abundance: .; v_gene: TRBV10-3; d_gene: .; j_gene: TRBJ1-1; CDR3aa: CAISGSQESSTEAFF; CDR3nt: TGTGCCATCAGCGGATCACAGGAATCGAGCACTGAAGCTTTCTTT
abundance: .; v_gene: TRBV9; d_gene: .; j_gene: TRBJ2-1; CDR3aa: CASSGRQSLNEQFF; CDR3nt: TGTGCCAGCAGCGGTAGACAGTCTCTGAATGAGCAGTTCTTC
abundance: once; v_gene: TRBV12-5; d_gene: TRBD1; j_gene: TRBJ2-1; CDR3aa: CASGPGTVVEQFF; CDR3nt: TGTGCTAGTGGACCGGGGACAGTTGTTGAGCAGTTCTTC
abundance: .; v_gene: TRBV27; d_gene: TRBD1; j_gene: TRBJ2-7; CDR3aa: CASSGTGTGEYEQYF; CDR3nt: TGTGCCAGCAGTGGAACCGGGACAGGGGAATATGAGCAGTACTTC
abundance: .; v_gene: TRBV5-1; d_gene: TRBD1; j_gene: TRBJ2-1; CDR3aa: CASSLDPTGSNFF; CDR3nt: TGCGCCAGCAGCTTGGACCCGACAGGGTCGAACTTCTTC
abundance: few; v_gene: TRBV2; d_gene: TRBD1; j_gene: TRBJ2-2; CDR3aa: CASSKGQGASTGELFF; CDR3nt: TGTGCCAGCAGTAAAGGACAGGGGGCTTCCACCGGGGAGCTGTTTTTT
abundance: .; v_gene: TRBV29-1; d_gene: .; j_gene: TRBJ1-1; CDR3aa: CSVAGGITEAFF; CDR3nt: TGCAGCGTTGCGGGAGGAATCACTGAAGCTTTCTTT
abundance: .; v_gene: TRBV7-7; d_gene: .; j_gene: TRBJ2-3; CDR3aa: CASSLGTDGVAQYF; CDR3nt: TGTGCCAGCAGCTTGGGGACTGACGGGGTGGCGCAGTATTTT
abundance: .; v_gene: TRBV5-1; d_gene: .; j_gene: TRBJ1-3; CDR3aa: CASSPEVLSGNTIYF; CDR3nt: TGCGCCAGCAGCCCGGAGGTCCTCTCTGGAAACACCATATATTTT
abundance: few; v_gene: TRBV5-1; d_gene: TRBD2; j_gene: TRBJ2-2; CDR3aa: CASSIITGTSGRNTGELFF; CDR3nt: TGCGCCAGCAGCATTATAACCGGGACTAGCGGGAGGAACACCGGGGAGCTGTTTTTT
abundance: .; v_gene: TRBV7-3; d_gene: TRBD2; j_gene: TRBJ2-1; CDR3aa: CASSVISGSSYNEQFF; CDR3nt: TGTGCCAGCAGCGTAATTAGCGGGAGCTCCTACAATGAGCAGTTCTTC
abundance: .; v_gene: TRBV5-1; d_gene: TRBD1; j_gene: TRBJ1-4; CDR3aa: CASSLGQGSLTNEKLFF; CDR3nt: TGCGCCAGCAGCTTGGGACAGGGATCATTGACTAATGAAAAACTGTTTTTT
abundance: .; v_gene: TRBV5-4; d_gene: .; j_gene: TRBJ1-1; CDR3aa: CASSLVVEGQAFF; CDR3nt: TGTGCCAGCAGCTTGGTAGTTGAGGGGCAAGCTTTCTTT
abundance: once; v_gene: TRBV28; d_gene: TRBD2; j_gene: TRBJ2-1; CDR3aa: CASTEAGGPGNEQFF; CDR3nt: TGTGCCAGCACCGAGGCGGGGGGCCCGGGGAATGAGCAGTTCTTC
abundance: .; v_gene: TRBV7-6; d_gene: TRBD1; j_gene: TRBJ1-3; CDR3aa: CASSLVYRGASGNTIYF; CDR3nt: TGTGCCAGCAGCTTAGTCTACAGGGGGGCCTCTGGAAACACCATATATTTT
abundance: .; v_gene: TRBV6-6; d_gene: .; j_gene: TRBJ2-7; CDR3aa: CASSPLPSHEQYF; CDR3nt: TGTGCCAGCAGTCCCCTGCCCTCTCACGAGCAGTACTTC
abundance: .; v_gene: TRBV6-1; d_gene: TRBD2; j_gene: TRBJ2-3; CDR3aa: CASRPTSGTPQYF; CDR3nt: TGTGCCAGCAGACCGACTAGCGGGACGCCGCAGTATTTT
abundance: .; v_gene: TRBV19; d_gene: .; j_gene: TRBJ1-4; CDR3aa: CASSIDPYEKLFF; CDR3nt: TGTGCCAGTAGTATAGATCCTTATGAAAAACTGTTTTTT
abundance: once; v_gene: TRBV4-2; d_gene: .; j_gene: TRBJ2-7; CDR3aa: CASSQETTTGEQYF; CDR3nt: TGTGCCAGCAGCCAAGAGACCACCACAGGCGAGCAGTACTTC
abundance: .; v_gene: TRBV30; d_gene: TRBD2; j_gene: TRBJ2-1; CDR3aa: CAWSVVVTSGSYNEQFF; CDR3nt: TGTGCCTGGAGTGTTGTCGTTACTAGCGGCTCCTACAACGAGCAGTTCTTC
abundance: .; v_gene: TRBV20-1; d_gene: .; j_gene: TRBJ2-3; CDR3aa: CSAPRLDTQYF; CDR3nt: TGCAGTGCTCCTCGACTGGATACGCAGTATTTT
abundance: .; v_gene: TRBV5-1; d_gene: .; j_gene: TRBJ2-7; CDR3aa: CASSTSLMVGIGEQYF; CDR3nt: TGCGCCAGCAGCACAAGTTTGATGGTGGGGATAGGCGAGCAGTACTTC
abundance: .; v_gene: TRBV5-1; d_gene: TRBD1; j_gene: TRBJ2-1; CDR3aa: CASNNRDRGTFYNEQFF; CDR3nt: TGCGCCAGCAATAATCGGGACAGGGGGACTTTCTACAATGAGCAGTTCTTC
abundance: .; v_gene: TRBV7-8; d_gene: .; j_gene: TRBJ2-1; CDR3aa: CASSFGPDNEQFF; CDR3nt: TGTGCCAGCAGCTTCGGGCCCGACAATGAGCAGTTCTTC